This passage covers 30 T cell receptor beta chains from one sample sequenced in a study of T cells after yellow fever vaccination. One entry per CDR3 protein, called by TCRdb with MiXCR from the 5' RACE reads. The table lists around 310,000 distinct CDR3 sequences, approximately 4.5% of them singletons. Source: PBMCs, taken 15 days after the yellow fever booster vaccination. These receptor sequences come from a man between 18 and 35 years old who received the YFV17D yellow fever vaccine.

This clonotype was counted ten times or more. This chain joins TRBV20-1 and TRBJ2-6; D ambiguous. The germline CDR1 and CDR2 sequences are DFQATT and SNEGSKA (reference sequence). V was pared by 7 bases and J by 2 bases, with 9 bases between. CDR3 size: 13 residues. CDR3 coding DNA: TGCAGTGTTTTCGGTACTGGGGCCAACGTCCTGACTTTC. Translating gives CSVFGTGANVLTF.

In this sample, this clonotype turned up a few times. One end of the junction varies from germline; a read error may be responsible. The CDR3 spells CATSRDGAPNSPLHF. CDR3 nucleotide sequence: TGTGCCACCAGCAGAGATGGGGCCCCCAATTCGCCCCTCCACTTT. The chain has TRBV15 and TRBJ1-6; a weak D match, TRBD1 (5 bases). This CDR3 spans 15 amino acids. CDR1 and CDR2 from the germline V gene are LNHNV and YYDKDF (reference sequence).

This clonotype was counted at least ten times. The chain recombines TRBV7-2 with TRBJ1-1; no firm D call. The V gene's germline CDR1 is SGHTA and CDR2 FQGNSA. Trimming removed 4 bases from V and 7 bases from J, with 13 bases in between. The CDR3 totals 13 residues. The CDR3 DNA is TGTGCCAGCAGCTACGGCAGCTCTCTTGAAGCTTTCTTT. It is translated as CASSYGSSLEAFF.

This clonotype was seen repeatedly, ten times or more. V and J are TRBV29-1 and TRBJ1-2; D is undetermined. CDR3 length equals 13 residues. V lost 0 bases and J 7 bases, leaving 12 bases between the germline ends. CDR1 and CDR2 (germline): SQVTM, ANQGSEA. Here the CDR3 DNA reads TGCAGCGTTGAAGAGGGGTGGGGAGTTGGCTACACCTTC. Residues: CSVEEGWGVGYTF. Looking up the rest from reference TRBV29-1 and TRBJ1-2 gives the full variable domain: SAVISQKPSRDICQRGTSLTIQCQVDSQVTMMFWYRQQPGQSLTLIATANQGSEATYESGFVIDKFPISRPNLTFSTLTVSNMSPEDSSIYLCSVEEGWGVGYTFGSGTRLTVV.

J is TRBJ2-7 and V is TRBV4-2, with D perhaps TRBD2 (5 bases). This CDR3 is built from 16 residues. The germline V gene has CDR1 LGHNA and CDR2 YNFKEQ. Trimming shortened V by 3 bases and J by 0 bases, and 15 bases separated the two germline ends. The CDR3 region has the DNA TGTGCCAGCAGCCACCGGGAAGGACGGGCCTCCTACGAGCAGTACTTC. It codes for CASSHREGRASYEQYF.

This clonotype appeared many times. The chain joins TRBV6-5 to TRBJ2-5; possibly TRBD1 for D (5 bases). Germline lookup yields CDR1 MNHEY and CDR2 SVGAGI. The CDR3 length is 14 residues. V was trimmed by 4 bases and J by 5 bases, leaving 14 bases between them. CDR3 sequence: CASSLLQGGETQYF. In DNA, the CDR3 is TGTGCCAGCAGTTTACTCCAGGGTGGGGAGACCCAGTACTTC.

This clonotype was recorded a few times. The rearrangement joins TRBV4-2 to TRBJ2-1, with TRBD2 matching over 13 bases. The germline gives CDR1 LGHNA, CDR2 YNFKEQ. The CDR3 has 17 amino acids. The V gene end was trimmed by 1 base and the J gene end by 6 bases; junction bases not matched to a gene: 6. The CDR3 coding sequence is TGTGCCAGCAGCCAAGTAATCGGGACTAGCGGGACCAATGAGCAGTTCTTC. It translates to CASSQVIGTSGTNEQFF.

In its sample, this clonotype was seen a few times. The V and J genes are TRBV4-2 and TRBJ2-7, with D maybe TRBD2 (5 bases). The CDR3 has 13 amino acids. Germline V gene data show CDR1 as LGHNA and CDR2 as YNFKEQ. Trimming cost V 3 bases and J 2 bases, with 8 bases left between them. The CDR3 here is CASSHDGTYEQYF. In nucleotides, the CDR3 is TGTGCCAGCAGCCACGACGGGACCTACGAGCAGTACTTC.

This clonotype was recorded a few times. The V gene is TRBV5-1, the J gene TRBJ2-3; 10 bases are shared with TRBD2. Germline values: CDR1 SGHRS, CDR2 YFSETQ. The CDR3 is 14 amino acids. V shed 3 bases, J shed 8 bases, and the junction held 6 bases outside the gene matches. DNA of the CDR3: TGCGCCAGCAGCTCCGGAACTAGCGGGGTTACGCAGTATTTT. Its protein product is CASSSGTSGVTQYF.

This clonotype was counted between two and nine times. The chain joins TRBV12-5 to TRBJ2-1, with unresolved D. There are 17 residues in the CDR3. Germline CDR1 and CDR2: LGHNT and FRNRAP. Trimming pared 0 bases from V and 1 base from J, leaving 13 bases between. The CDR3 sequence is CASGLVLTSPSYNEQFF. CDR3 sequence (DNA): TGTGCTAGTGGTTTGGTATTGACGAGCCCTTCCTACAATGAGCAGTTCTTC.

This chain connects TRBV5-6 to TRBJ1-4; no reliable D call. The germline V and J ends were trimmed by 0 bases and 11 bases, with 23 bases remaining between them. The CDR3 contains 17 residues. The germline V gene has CDR1 SGHDT and CDR2 YYEEEE. CDR3 region: CASSLAVSNPGRSKLFF. The CDR3 DNA sequence: TGTGCCAGCAGCTTGGCAGTCAGTAACCCCGGGCGATCGAAACTGTTTTTT.

The rearrangement links TRBV7-3 to TRBJ2-3, with D tentatively TRBD1 (6 bases). The CDR3 covers 14 residues. Trimming removed 2 bases from V and 3 bases from J, with 9 bases in between. Germline assignment: CDR1 SGHTA and CDR2 FQGTGA. Written as DNA, the CDR3 is TGTGCCAGCAGCTTATCAGGGGTGACAGATACGCAGTATTTT. It is translated as CASSLSGVTDTQYF. Combining the CDR3 with reference TRBV7-3 and TRBJ2-3 gives the whole variable domain GAGVSQTPSNKVTEKGKYVELRCDPISGHTALYWYRQSLGQGPEFLIYFQGTGAADDSGLPNDRFFAVRPEGSVSTLKIQRTERGDSAVYLCASSLSGVTDTQYFGPGTRLTVL.

The chain is built from TRBV3-1 and TRBJ1-6; D is perhaps TRBD1 (6 bases). Germline V gene lookup returns CDR1 LGHDT and CDR2 YNNKEL (reference sequence). The ends were cut back, 4 bases at V and 10 bases at J, with 26 bases in the middle. The CDR3 has 18 amino acids. The CDR3 region is CASSRNSDTGSLESPLHF. The CDR3 nucleotides are TGTGCCAGCAGCCGAAACTCCGATACAGGGAGCTTAGAGTCACCCCTCCACTTT.

Only a few counts were recorded for this clonotype. This chain links TRBV4-2 with TRBJ1-2; no clear D gene. Trimming removed 2 bases at V and 6 bases at J, with 4 bases between. The CDR3 is made up of 11 amino acids. In germline, CDR1 is LGHNA, CDR2 YNFKEQ. The CDR3 spells CASSQYDGYTF. The CDR3 coding sequence is TGTGCCAGCAGCCAATACGATGGCTACACCTTC.

In this sample, this clonotype turned up many times. The junction does not match germline at one end; this may be a read error. V and J are TRBV29-1 and TRBJ2-3; no clear D. The CDR3 runs to 13 residues. Germline assignment: CDR1 SQVTM and CDR2 ANQGSEA. The CDR3 sequence: CSVVSHEKDAQYF. The CDR3 DNA reads as TGCAGCGTTGTATCACATGAGAAAGATGCGCAGTATTTT.

This clonotype came up many times. The rearrangement links TRBV3-1 to TRBJ1-5; tentative D call: TRBD1 (5 bases). The CDR3 is made up of 15 amino acids. CDR1 and CDR2 (germline): LGHDT, YNNKEL (reference sequence). V lost 5 bases, J lost 2 bases, and 13 bases lay in between. CDR3 nucleotides: TGTGCCAGCAGCGGGACCTGGGGAGGCAATCAGCCCCAGCATTTT. It encodes CASSGTWGGNQPQHF.

In this sample, this clonotype turned up many times. This chain's CDR3 is CASKDPPRRINTGELFF. The CDR3 region has the DNA TGTGCCAGCAAGGACCCCCCGCGGCGAATCAACACCGGGGAGCTGTTTTTT. This rearrangement joins TRBV6-2 or TRBV6-3 to TRBJ2-2; no reliable D call. The CDR3 runs 17 residues. Trimming stripped 7 bases from V and 2 bases from J, with 20 bases between. Per the germline V gene, CDR1 is MNHEY and CDR2 is SVGEGT.

This clonotype was counted ten times or more. This chain joins TRBV4-3 and TRBJ2-7, with D maybe TRBD2 (5 bases). The CDR3 runs to 16 residues. Deletions cut 1 base from V and 5 bases from J, with 18 bases between. Germline CDR1 is LGHNA and CDR2 is YSLEER. CDR3 protein: CASSQGAGLALNEQYF. CDR3 DNA sequence: TGCGCCAGCAGCCAAGGGGCCGGACTCGCGTTAAACGAGCAGTACTTC.

This clonotype was found many times. This chain joins TRBV7-2 and TRBJ1-5, with a weak D call TRBD1 (6 bases). The CDR3 is 16 amino acids. The germline gives CDR1 SGHTA, CDR2 FQGNSA. Trimming removed 4 bases from V and 7 bases from J, with 20 bases in between. The DNA of the CDR3 is TGTGCCAGCAGCTCCGCTCTAGGGGGAAGGGGACAGCCCCAGCATTTT. Its protein product is CASSSALGGRGQPQHF.

This clonotype was observed a handful of times. V usage is TRBV19 and J usage is TRBJ2-5, with 8 bases lining up with TRBD1. This CDR3 contains 14 residues. V dropped 6 bases and J dropped 3; count of bases not matched to a gene: 6. Germline V gene data show CDR1 as LNHDA and CDR2 as SQIVND (reference sequence). CDR3 sequence: CASRITGGEETQYF. Here the CDR3 DNA reads TGTGCCAGTAGGATTACAGGGGGTGAAGAGACCCAGTACTTC.

This clonotype has a count of ten or more. The chain uses TRBV7-2 and TRBJ2-5; TRBD1 agrees at 8 bases. The ends lost 5 bases at V and 6 bases at J; junction bases unmatched: 8. Germline V gene sequence: CDR1 SGHTA, CDR2 FQGNSA. The CDR3 consists of 14 residues. This CDR3 reads CASSARQGRQTQYF. The CDR3 DNA sequence: TGTGCCAGCAGCGCGAGACAGGGGAGGCAGACCCAGTACTTC.

This clonotype was detected ten times or more. This chain connects TRBV7-6 to TRBJ1-1, with D tentatively TRBD1 (5 bases). Germline V gene data show CDR1 as SGHVS and CDR2 as FNYEAQ. Trimming took 4 bases from V and 5 from J, leaving 17 bases between them. This CDR3 spans 15 amino acids. Here the CDR3 reads CASSSTWGGRTEAFF. The DNA of the CDR3 is TGTGCCAGCAGCTCCACCTGGGGGGGTCGAACTGAAGCTTTCTTT.

The chain uses TRBV7-2 and TRBJ1-2; no clear D. The CDR3 consists of 13 residues. Germline values: CDR1 SGHTA, CDR2 FQGNSA. The V gene lost 3 bases and the J gene lost 2 bases, with 7 bases spanning the gap. The CDR3: CASSFLGNYGYTF. The CDR3, as DNA: TGTGCCAGCAGCTTCCTGGGAAACTATGGCTACACCTTC.

This clonotype was picked up a small number of times. The rearrangement uses TRBV12-3 or TRBV12-4 and TRBJ1-6; unclear D gene. V lost 5 bases and J lost 8, with 10 bases in between. The CDR3 is 13 amino acids. CDR3 nucleotides: TGTGCCAGCAGTCCGCAACGAGATTCACCCCTCCACTTT. It yields the protein CASSPQRDSPLHF.

Points on this clonotype: One end of the junction does not line up with germline, which may come from a read error. The rearrangement uses TRBV7-9 and TRBJ2-2, with 8 bases fitting TRBD2. From germline, CDR1 is SEHNR and CDR2 FQNEAQ (reference sequence). The CDR3 is 15 amino acids. The CDR3 is CASSSPLHPGGELIF. The DNA for the CDR3 is TGTGCCAGCAGCTCCCCCCTCCATCCCGGGGGGGAGCTGATTTTT.

This clonotype has a single count. The V and J genes are TRBV6-5 and TRBJ2-2; TRBD2 is a possible D gene (5 bases). The V gene lost 6 bases and the J gene lost 5 bases, with 10 bases spanning the gap. Per germline, CDR1 MNHEY and CDR2 SVGAGI. The CDR3 has 13 amino acids. This CDR3 reads CASSTKRTGELFF. The DNA for the CDR3 is TGTGCCAGCAGCACCAAGCGGACCGGGGAGCTGTTTTTT.

J is TRBJ1-1 and V is TRBV7-2; no firm D call. The CDR3 covers 13 residues. The V gene lost 5 bases and the J gene lost 0 bases, with 7 bases spanning the gap. CDR1 is SGHTA and CDR2 is FQGNSA in the germline V gene. The DNA for the CDR3 is TGTGCCAGCAGCGCGTCATTGAACACTGAAGCTTTCTTT. Amino acids: CASSASLNTEAFF.

The chain combines TRBV18 with TRBJ1-1, with 7 bases fitting TRBD1. This CDR3 comprises 14 residues. V lost 6 bases and J lost 4; bases outside the gene matches: 8. Germline V CDR1 and CDR2: KGHSH, LQKENI. The DNA for the CDR3 is TGTGCCAGCTCGTACGACAGGGATGGCACTGAAGCTTTCTTT. Its translation: CASSYDRDGTEAFF.

The rearrangement uses TRBV7-2 and TRBJ2-7; 7 positions agree with TRBD2. Looked up from germline, CDR1 is SGHTA and CDR2 is FQGNSA. CDR3 length equals 14 residues. V trimming: 2 bases; J trimming: 6 bases; junction bases outside the gene matches: 7. The CDR3 DNA reads TGTGCCAGCAGCTTATGTGGCGGGGGTTGCGAGCAGTACGTC. It specifies CASSLCGGGCEQYV.

The chain employs TRBV15 and TRBJ2-5; perhaps TRBD1 as D (7 bases). The germline gives CDR1 LNHNV, CDR2 YYDKDF (reference sequence). Trimming pared 3 bases from V and 5 bases from J, leaving 16 bases between. This CDR3 is built from 15 residues. This CDR3 reads CATSSQGGGRETQYF. The DNA for the CDR3 is TGTGCCACCAGCAGCCAGGGGGGTGGTCGGGAGACCCAGTACTTC.